This T cell receptor (beta chain) was obtained from a study of T cell responses to AZD1222 COVID-19 vaccine. Measured with immunoSEQ multiplex PCR; TCRdb has only the in-frame clones, and not every one. Here the sample spans approximately 67,000 clones, approximately 80% being singletons. A word on this clone: Its target is unknown.

Whole-study results and caveats: Clonal diversity may have been underestimated in mostly white British donors.

The CDR3 is made up of 13 amino acids. Germline CDR1 and CDR2: KGHDR and SFDVKD. V dropped 4 bases and J dropped 6 bases, with 6 bases sitting between them. This specimen consisted of peripheral blood, obtained on day 0 of AZD1222 vaccination. This clonotype was sampled from an adult in good health. V usage is TRBV24-1 and J usage is TRBJ1-6; D gene ambiguous. The DNA of the CDR3 is TGTGCCACCAGTGAAAGGCTTAATTCACCCCTCCACTTT. It encodes CATSERLNSPLHF.